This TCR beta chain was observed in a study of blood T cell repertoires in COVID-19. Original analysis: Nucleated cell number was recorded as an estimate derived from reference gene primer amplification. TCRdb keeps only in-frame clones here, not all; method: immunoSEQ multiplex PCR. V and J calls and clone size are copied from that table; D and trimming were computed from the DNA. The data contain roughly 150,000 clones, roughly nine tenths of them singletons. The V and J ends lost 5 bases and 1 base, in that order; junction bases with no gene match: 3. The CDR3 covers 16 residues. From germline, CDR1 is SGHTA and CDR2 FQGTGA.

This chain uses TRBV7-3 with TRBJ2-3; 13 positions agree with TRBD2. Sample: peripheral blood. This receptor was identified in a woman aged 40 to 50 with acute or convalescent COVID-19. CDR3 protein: CASSQGLAGGTDTQYF. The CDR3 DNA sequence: TGTGCCAGCAGCCAAGGACTAGCGGGGGGCACAGATACGCAGTATTTT.